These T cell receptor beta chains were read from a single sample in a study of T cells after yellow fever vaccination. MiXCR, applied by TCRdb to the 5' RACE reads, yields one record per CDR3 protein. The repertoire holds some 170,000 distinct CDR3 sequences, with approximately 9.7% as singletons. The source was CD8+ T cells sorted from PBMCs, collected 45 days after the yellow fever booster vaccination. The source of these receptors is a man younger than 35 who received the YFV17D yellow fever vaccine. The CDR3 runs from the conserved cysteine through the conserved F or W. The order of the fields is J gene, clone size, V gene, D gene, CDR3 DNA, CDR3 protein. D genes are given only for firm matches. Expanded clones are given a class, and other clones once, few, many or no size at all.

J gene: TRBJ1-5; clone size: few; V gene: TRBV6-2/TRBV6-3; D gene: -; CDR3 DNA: TGTGCCAGCAGTTACGGCGATAGCAATCAGCCCCAGCATTTT; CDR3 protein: CASSYGDSNQPQHF
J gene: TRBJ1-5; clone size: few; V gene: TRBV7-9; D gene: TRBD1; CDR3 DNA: TGTGCCAGCAGCCGGACAGGGTTCAGCAATCAGCCCCAGCATTTT; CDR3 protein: CASSRTGFSNQPQHF
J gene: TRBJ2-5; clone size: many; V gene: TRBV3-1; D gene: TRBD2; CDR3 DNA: TGTGCCAGCAGCCAAGAAACGCGGGGGGACCAAGAGACCCAGTACTTC; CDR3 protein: CASSQETRGDQETQYF
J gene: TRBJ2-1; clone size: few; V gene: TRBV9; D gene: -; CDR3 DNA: TGTGCCAGCAGCGGCTCCGGGACTTATCACAATGAGCAGTTCTTC; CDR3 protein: CASSGSGTYHNEQFF
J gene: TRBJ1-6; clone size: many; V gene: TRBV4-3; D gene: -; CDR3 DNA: TGCGCCAGCAGCCAAGATGCGGGGTTTAATTCACCCCTCCACTTT; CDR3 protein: CASSQDAGFNSPLHF
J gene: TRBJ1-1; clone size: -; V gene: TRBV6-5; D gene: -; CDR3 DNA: TGTGCCAGCAGTTACTCGACCGGGGCTTCAACTGAAGCTTTCTTT; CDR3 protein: CASSYSTGASTEAFF
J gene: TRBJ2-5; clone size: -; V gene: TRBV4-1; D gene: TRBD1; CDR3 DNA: TGCGCCAGCAGACTGAGACAGGGGACACAAGAGACCCAGTACTTC; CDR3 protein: CASRLRQGTQETQYF
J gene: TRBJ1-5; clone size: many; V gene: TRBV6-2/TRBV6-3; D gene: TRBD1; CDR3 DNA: TGTGCCAGCAGTTACTCGAGGGACAGGGGGCTTAATCAGCCCCAGCATTTT; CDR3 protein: CASSYSRDRGLNQPQHF
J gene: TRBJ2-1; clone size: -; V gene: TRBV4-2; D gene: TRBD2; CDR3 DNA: TGTGCCAGCAGCCCCAAGGGGAACCGGGAGGTGAATGAGCAGTTCTTC; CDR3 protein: CASSPKGNREVNEQFF
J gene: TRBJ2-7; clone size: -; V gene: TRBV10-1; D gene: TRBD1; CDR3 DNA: TGCGCCAGCAGTGGGGAACAGGGGGCCGGCTACGAGCAGTACTTC; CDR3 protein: CASSGEQGAGYEQYF
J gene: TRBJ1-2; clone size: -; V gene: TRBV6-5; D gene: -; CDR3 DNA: TGTGCCAGCAGTTACTCGAACCCAGGTCCATATGGCTACACCTTC; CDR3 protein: CASSYSNPGPYGYTF
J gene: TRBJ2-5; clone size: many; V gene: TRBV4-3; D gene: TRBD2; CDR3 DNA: TGCGCCAGCAGCCAAGGGGGGGGTGTCCAGTACTTC; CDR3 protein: CASSQGGGVQYF
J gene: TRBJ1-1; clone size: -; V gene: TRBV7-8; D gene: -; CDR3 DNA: TGTGCCAGCAGCCCCGATGCCCTGGACACTGAAGCTTTCTTT; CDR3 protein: CASSPDALDTEAFF
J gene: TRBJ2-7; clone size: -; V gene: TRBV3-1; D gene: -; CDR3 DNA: TGTGCCAGCAGCCACACCCCGGGCGAGCAGTACTTC; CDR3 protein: CASSHTPGEQYF
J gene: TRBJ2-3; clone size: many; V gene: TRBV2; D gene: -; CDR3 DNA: TGTGCCAGCAGTGACAGCACAGATACGCAGTATTTT; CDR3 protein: CASSDSTDTQYF
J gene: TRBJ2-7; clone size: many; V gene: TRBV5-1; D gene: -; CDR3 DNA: TGCGCCAGCAGCTCCAGGGAACTCGGCTACGAGCAGTACTTC; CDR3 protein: CASSSRELGYEQYF
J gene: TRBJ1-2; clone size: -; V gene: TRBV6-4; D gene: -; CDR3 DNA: TGTGCCAGCAGTGAGAAGCCGGGACTAGACTATGGCTACACCTTC; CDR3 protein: CASSEKPGLDYGYTF
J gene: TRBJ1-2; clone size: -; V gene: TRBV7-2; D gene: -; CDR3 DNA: TGTGCCATCCCTGGAGCCGGGGCGGACTATGACTACACCTTC; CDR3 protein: CAIPGAGADYDYTF
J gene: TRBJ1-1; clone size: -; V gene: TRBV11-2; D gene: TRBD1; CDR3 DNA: TGTGCCAGCAGCTCCAGGGGGCGGGACGCTTTCTTT; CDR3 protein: CASSSRGRDAFF
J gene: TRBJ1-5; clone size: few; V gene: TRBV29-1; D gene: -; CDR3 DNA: TGCAGCGTTGCTGCAGGGACCCTTAATCAGCCCCAGCATTTT; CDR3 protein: CSVAAGTLNQPQHF
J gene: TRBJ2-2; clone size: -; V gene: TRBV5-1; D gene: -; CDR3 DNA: TGCGCCAGCAGCTTGTCACAGGGATATGCGAACACCGGGGAGCTGTTTTTT; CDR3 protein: CASSLSQGYANTGELFF
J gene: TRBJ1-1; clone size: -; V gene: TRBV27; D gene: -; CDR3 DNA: TGTGCCAGCAGTTTATCTGGGGGGCCGAACACTGAAGCTTTCTTT; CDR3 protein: CASSLSGGPNTEAFF
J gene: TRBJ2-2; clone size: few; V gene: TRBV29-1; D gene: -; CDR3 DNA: TGCAGCGTTGGGGACACATTAAATGGGGAGCTGTTTTTT; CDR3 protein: CSVGDTLNGELFF
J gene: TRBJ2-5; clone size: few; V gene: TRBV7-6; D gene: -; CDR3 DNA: TGTGCCAGCAGCGAAAGTGGGGGCCATGAGACCCAGTACTTC; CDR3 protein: CASSESGGHETQYF
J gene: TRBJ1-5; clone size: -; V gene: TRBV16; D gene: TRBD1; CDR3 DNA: TGTGCCAGCAGCCAAGGCGGGACAGTATATCAGCCCCAGCATTTT; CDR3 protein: CASSQGGTVYQPQHF
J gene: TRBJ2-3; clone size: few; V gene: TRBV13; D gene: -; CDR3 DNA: TGTGCCAGCAGTCTCCCCAATTCGGATACGCAGTATTTT; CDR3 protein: CASSLPNSDTQYF
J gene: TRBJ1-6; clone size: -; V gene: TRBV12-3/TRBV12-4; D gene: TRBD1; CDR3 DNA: TGTGCCAGCAGTTTCTTTCGGGACAGTCCAAATTCACCCCTCCACTTT; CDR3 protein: CASSFFRDSPNSPLHF
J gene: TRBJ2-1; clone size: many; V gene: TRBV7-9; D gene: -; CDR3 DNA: TGTGCCAGCAGCTCCCCGTGGGTTGAGCAGTTCTTC; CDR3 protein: CASSSPWVEQFF
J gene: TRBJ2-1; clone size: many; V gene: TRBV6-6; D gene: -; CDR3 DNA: TGTGCCAGCCTTTTGGCGGGTGAGCAGTTCTTC; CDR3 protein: CASLLAGEQFF
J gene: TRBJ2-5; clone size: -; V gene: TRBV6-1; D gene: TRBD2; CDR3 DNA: TGTGCCAGCAGTGGGGTACTAGCGGGGGGGGCCGGTGAGACCCAGTACTTC; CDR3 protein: CASSGVLAGGAGETQYF
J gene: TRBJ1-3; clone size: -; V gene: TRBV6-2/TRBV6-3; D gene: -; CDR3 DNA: TGTGCCAGCAGTTACGGTCGGACGGGGCGAAACACCATATATTTT; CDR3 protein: CASSYGRTGRNTIYF
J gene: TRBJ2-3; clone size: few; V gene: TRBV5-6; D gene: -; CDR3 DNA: TGTGCCAGCAGCTCCCACTCAACAGGCACAGATACGCAGTATTTT; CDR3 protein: CASSSHSTGTDTQYF
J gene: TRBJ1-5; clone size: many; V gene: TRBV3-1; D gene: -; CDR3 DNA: TGTGCCAGCAGCCAAGGCCCAGGGGCCGTTCAGCCCCAGCATTTT; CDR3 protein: CASSQGPGAVQPQHF
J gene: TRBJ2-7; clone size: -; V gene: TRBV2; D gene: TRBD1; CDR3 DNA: TGTGCCACTGACAGGGGGCTCTCCTACGAGCAGTACTTC; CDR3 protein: CATDRGLSYEQYF
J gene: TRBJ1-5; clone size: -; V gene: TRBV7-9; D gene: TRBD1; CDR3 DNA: TGTGCCAGCAGCTTTGCCCGACAGGGGGCCGGCAATCAGCCCCAGCATTTT; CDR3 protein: CASSFARQGAGNQPQHF
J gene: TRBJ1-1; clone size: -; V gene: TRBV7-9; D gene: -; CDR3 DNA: TGTGCCAGCAGCTTAGGACAGAGGAACACTGAAGCTTTCTTT; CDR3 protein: CASSLGQRNTEAFF
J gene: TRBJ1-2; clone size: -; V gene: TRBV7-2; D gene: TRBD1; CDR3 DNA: TGTGCCAGCAGCTCAGAGGGCAGGGGGCTTTATGGCTACACCTTC; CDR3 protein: CASSSEGRGLYGYTF
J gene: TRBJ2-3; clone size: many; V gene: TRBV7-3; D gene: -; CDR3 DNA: TGTGCCAGCGGTTTCGGGGTTAGCACAGATACGCAGTATTTT; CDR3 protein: CASGFGVSTDTQYF
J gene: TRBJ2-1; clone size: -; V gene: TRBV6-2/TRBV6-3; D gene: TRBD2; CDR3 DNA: TGTGCCAGCAGTGAAGGACTAGCGGGGCTCTATGAGCAGTTCTTC; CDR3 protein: CASSEGLAGLYEQFF
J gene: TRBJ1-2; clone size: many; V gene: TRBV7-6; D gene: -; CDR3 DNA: TGTGCCAGCAGCTTAGCTGGCGGGAACTATGGCTACACCTTC; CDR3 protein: CASSLAGGNYGYTF
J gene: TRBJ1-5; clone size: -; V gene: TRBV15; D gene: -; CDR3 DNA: TGTGCCACCAGCAGAGAGATCGGAATTAATCAGCCCCAGCATTTT; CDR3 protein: CATSREIGINQPQHF
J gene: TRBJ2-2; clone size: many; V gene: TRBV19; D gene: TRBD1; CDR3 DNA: TGTGCCACCCAGGGGGCAGCCGGGGAGCTGTTTTTT; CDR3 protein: CATQGAAGELFF
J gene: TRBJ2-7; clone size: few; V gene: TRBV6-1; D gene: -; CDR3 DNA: TGTGCCACCCGGACGGGAGCGGTTGAGCAGTACTTC; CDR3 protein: CATRTGAVEQYF
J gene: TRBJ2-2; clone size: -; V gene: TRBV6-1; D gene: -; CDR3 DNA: TGTGCCAGCACTGGCACCGGGGAGCTGTTTTTT; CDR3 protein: CASTGTGELFF
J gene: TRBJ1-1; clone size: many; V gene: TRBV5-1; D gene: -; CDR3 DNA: TGTGCCAGCAGCTTGACCGGGGGCAACACTGAAGCTTTCTTT; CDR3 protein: CASSLTGGNTEAFF
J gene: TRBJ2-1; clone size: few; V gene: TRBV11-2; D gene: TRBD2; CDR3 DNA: TGTGCCAGCAGCATGGGACTAGGGCAGTTCTTC; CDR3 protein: CASSMGLGQFF
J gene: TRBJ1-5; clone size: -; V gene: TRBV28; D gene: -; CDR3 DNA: TGTGCCAGCAGTTTTCCCCTCAGCGGGGCAAAGAATCAGGAGCCCCAGCATTTT; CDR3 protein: CASSFPLSGAKNQEPQHF
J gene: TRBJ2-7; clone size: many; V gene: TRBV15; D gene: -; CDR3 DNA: TGTGCCACCAGCCCGACACACCTTCCCCCTTACGAGCAGTACTTC; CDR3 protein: CATSPTHLPPYEQYF